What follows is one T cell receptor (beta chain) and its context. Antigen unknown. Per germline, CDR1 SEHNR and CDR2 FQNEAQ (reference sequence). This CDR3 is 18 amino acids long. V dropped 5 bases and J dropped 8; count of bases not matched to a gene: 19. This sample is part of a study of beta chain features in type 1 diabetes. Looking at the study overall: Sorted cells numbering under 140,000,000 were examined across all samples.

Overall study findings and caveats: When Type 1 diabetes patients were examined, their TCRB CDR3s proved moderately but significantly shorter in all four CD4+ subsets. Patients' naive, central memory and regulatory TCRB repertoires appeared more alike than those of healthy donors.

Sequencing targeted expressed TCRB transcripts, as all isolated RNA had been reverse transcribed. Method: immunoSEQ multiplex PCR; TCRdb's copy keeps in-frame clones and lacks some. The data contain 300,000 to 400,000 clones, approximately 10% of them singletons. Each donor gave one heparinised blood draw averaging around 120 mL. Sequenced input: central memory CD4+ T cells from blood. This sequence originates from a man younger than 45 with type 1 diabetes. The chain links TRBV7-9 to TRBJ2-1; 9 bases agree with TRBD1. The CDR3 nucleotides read TGTGCCAGCAGCCAAGACAGGGGGTGGTATAAATCTGAGGATGAGCAGTTCTTC. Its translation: CASSQDRGWYKSEDEQFF.